Described below is a single T cell receptor beta chain sequence and its context. Which antigen it targets is not known. No much larger clonotype is one base removed from it; base qualities were not supplied. To prepare the library, the immunoSEQ multiplex PCR assay was applied. The multiplex PCR relied on a mix of 60 forward primers for TCR Vbeta segments and 13 reverse primers for TCR Jbeta segments. The CDR3 region of rearranged TCR beta genes was amplified from genomic DNA with a multiplex PCR assay. The amplified TCR beta libraries were sequenced on the Illumina HiSeq System as 87-base-pair reads. Per the authors' processing: Across the roughly 640 repertoires, a later analysis counted around 80 million unique TCR beta chains, roughly 11 million of which were shared by at least two donors. Raw reads were error-corrected and collapsed into unique sequences by a nearest-neighbor algorithm in which closely related sequences were merged to remove PCR and sequencing errors. Alignment of CDR3 sequences to IMGT reference sequences was used to assign V, D and J gene segments. For a sequence to be retained, at least a six-nucleotide match to both a V gene segment and a J gene segment was required. Rearrangements were called productive when the CDR3 lacked stop codons and stayed in frame with V and J; all others were non-productive. Following IMGT convention, CDR3 was defined as the stretch from the second conserved V-encoded cysteine up to the conserved J-encoded phenylalanine. Sequences without an unambiguous match to a single V gene segment were excluded from the earlier analysis of about 640 of the donors. In an earlier analysis of 587 of the donors, V segments were called functional above 56.7% productive rearrangements and were called segregating when the between-donor standard deviation exceeded 5%. To diagnose cytomegalovirus status from the catalog of TCR beta chain sequences, a statistical classification framework was built. V and J gene assignment, in a later analysis, came from comparing TCR nucleotide sequences with IMGT/GENE-DB human TR gene sequences. A later analysis assigned CDR3 sequences and most-parsimonious VDJ recombination scenarios with the TCRdist pipeline. In a later analysis, every TCR beta chain was defined by the combination of its CDR3 amino acid sequence and its V-gene family, and reads without a unique V-gene family were dropped. A later analysis removed 592 highly shared, low-generation-probability nucleotide sequences to deal with suspected cross-contamination and a sequencing artifact. A later analysis calculated a clonal expansion index for each public chain from normalized within-repertoire ranks of inferred template counts. In a later analysis, generation probabilities were computed using a VDJ recombination model fitted to out-of-frame rearrangements, and the results were checked against IGoR. In a later analysis, hypergeometric tests were used to score TCR-TCR, TCR-HLA and TCR-CMV co-occurrence, with a repertoire-size bias correction applied to TCR pairs. To estimate false discovery rates, a later analysis permuted the HLA or CMV assignments 20 times. A later analysis grouped co-occurring TCRs with DBSCAN, adding TCRdist sequence similarity when clustering within HLA-allele-positive subsets. Co-occurrence clustering excluded repertoires with fewer than 30,000 or more than 120,000 public chains, plus five with anomalous nucleotide sharing. The table comes from immuneACCESS by way of TCRdb, which keeps in-frame sequences with V and J called. Part of the clones is missing from these tables; in studies checked, under half for an unresolved V gene and the rest for unknown reasons. The V and J calls and clone size were taken over from that table, and D and trimming were inferred from the DNA. This sample lists approximately 150,000 clones; about four fifths were detected once. 3.5% to 5.5% of the sample goes to the ten largest clones.

The sample comes from a study of cytomegalovirus exposure and HLA in healthy donors (dated by TCRdb to 2016 to 2017). For context, the study as a whole: According to an earlier analysis of around 600 of the donors, about 179 million T cells yielded 100 million or so unique TCR beta sequences and about 280 Gb of sequence data. About 280 gigabases of sequencing data and around 85 million unique TCR sequences made up an early release that covered approximately 650 HLA-typed donors. Of the roughly 430 genotyped donors, roughly 80% fell in the genetic ancestry cluster associated with self-reported Caucasian donors. The aim of the study was to test whether cataloging public T cell receptors could identify signatures of past pathogen exposure. Using immunosequencing, the study profiled T cell repertoires from 640 or so subjects and related those repertoires to cytomegalovirus serostatus. Besides the first cohort of 500 to 700 subjects, a separate validation cohort made up of 120 different subjects was used. The study combined high-throughput TCR immunosequencing, statistical association of individual TCRs with disease status, and machine learning to predict cytomegalovirus infection status. To study patterns of TCR occurrence, a later analysis re-analyzed previously published TCR beta repertoires from around 670 donors and added high-resolution HLA genotyping. In the later analysis, no new phenotypic data were used to find candidate immune exposures; instead, reliance was placed on TCR beta sequences and their occurrence across donors. To decide whether each TCR beta V gene segment behaved as functional or pseudogenic, an earlier analysis of some 600 of the donors relied on high-throughput TCR beta sequencing. Donor age, sex, ethnicity and CMV serostatus were collected together with the repertoire data. Genome-wide SNP genotypes for about three fifths of the 666 donors were used in a later genetic analysis, which treated that subset as a discovery cohort. Every discovery cohort repertoire had been produced on one sequencing platform. HLA typing included class I and class II loci at four-digit resolution. The number of donors typed differed by locus, with about 629-630 for A, B, C, DRB1 and DQB1, roughly 550 for DQA1, approximately 580 for DPA1, and around 430 for DPB1. A few DR-DQ haplotypes were treated as single units for association and clustering because of strong linkage in the cohort. Among 300 to 500 genotyped donors of the cohort, an average of approximately 240,000 unique TCR beta nucleotide sequences was sequenced per donor, of which about 18% were non-productive. The research as a whole found: Linkage disequilibrium might explain the correlated functional status among segregating V segments, but an unknown experimental factor could not be ruled out. A later analysis found that TCR association rates varied across HLA loci, with DRB1 alleles showing the most associated TCRs and HLA-C alleles the fewest. In a later analysis, HLA-associated TCR beta chains showed more clonal expansion and lower generation probabilities than non-associated chains that were equally common. Most CMV-associated TCR beta chains appeared to be HLA-restricted in a later analysis, and the HLA associations seemed to be driven largely by CMV exposure. At a false discovery rate of 0.05, a later analysis linked 16,000 or so TCR beta sequences to specific HLA alleles. In a later analysis, several top co-occurrence clusters were reported to appear linked to parvovirus B19, influenza, CMV and Epstein-Barr virus. According to a later genetic analysis, donors in an Asian-associated ancestry cluster had fewer N-insertions in productive TCRs than the approximately 700-donor mean. For the cohort, immune exposure information was limited to CMV serostatus. Sequencing depth was assumed to be roughly uniform across donors in the presence/absence analyses, though that assumption may not hold. While some public TCRs were present in many individuals, most TCR sequences turned up only very rarely across donors. Some IMGT-functional V segments, including TRBV6-2 and TRBV6-3, could not be told apart with the 87-base-pair reads, so those segments were excluded. Because counts were too low, 15 to 20 rarely observed V segments, including chromosome 9 orphons, were left out of the earlier analysis of 500 to 750 of the donors. In vitro tests confirmed that a few of the cytomegalovirus-associated TCR beta chains recognize cytomegalovirus antigens. HLA typing was unavailable for some donors at each locus, so association tests used only the typed subset. It was suggested by the authors that the approach could potentially be generalized to other disease states and immunological phenotypes. A total of 164 TCR beta chains were listed by the study as associated with cytomegalovirus. Cytomegalovirus status was reported to be diagnosed by the classifier with high specificity and sensitivity in both the original and validation cohorts. In a later genetic analysis, a missense DCLRE1C variant was associated with V-gene and J-gene trimming of TCR beta chains, and the association was replicated in an independent cohort. A further reported finding was that TCR beta sequences accurately predicted the HLA-A and HLA-B alleles for most subjects in the first cohort. In this cohort, only TCR beta chains were sequenced, and detectable features were limited by the absence of alpha or paired-chain data. A cluster of highly shared sequence variants was judged likely to represent a technical artifact of the sequencing pipeline. Assigning TCR associations to individual alleles was difficult when HLA alleles, especially DR and DQ, strongly co-occurred. In an earlier analysis of about 550 of the donors, most TCR beta V segments were observed in productive rearrangements about 87% or about 30% of the time, broadly matching IMGT annotations.

The cohort was made up of around 720 healthy bone marrow donors. At the time of sampling, every cohort member was nominally healthy, though immune exposures that went unrecorded were likely present. The donor tested CMV seropositive, placing the donor among the roughly 300 seropositive members of the cohort. A peripheral blood sample was provided by each donor, and peripheral blood mononuclear cells were used for TCR beta sequencing. Genomic DNA was extracted from the blood cell samples with the Qiagen DNeasy Blood Extraction Kit. V is pared back by 6 bases and J by 5 bases, with 18 bases lying between the germline termini. CDR1 and CDR2 (MNHEY, SVGAGI) derive from the germline V gene. The CDR3 spans 15 residues, from the cysteine through the phenylalanine. Just CDR3 DNA is preserved here, 45 bases in frame from base 1.

The V and J segments used are TRBV6-5 and TRBJ2-3; D gene: possibly TRBD1, on 7 matching bases. The sequence came from a woman in her thirties or forties in good health and CMV-seropositive. The sequenced sample was PBMCs. The CDR3: CASRPDRDLIDTQYF. In nucleotide form, the sequence is TGTGCCAGCAGACCAGACAGGGACTTAATAGATACGCAGTATTTT.